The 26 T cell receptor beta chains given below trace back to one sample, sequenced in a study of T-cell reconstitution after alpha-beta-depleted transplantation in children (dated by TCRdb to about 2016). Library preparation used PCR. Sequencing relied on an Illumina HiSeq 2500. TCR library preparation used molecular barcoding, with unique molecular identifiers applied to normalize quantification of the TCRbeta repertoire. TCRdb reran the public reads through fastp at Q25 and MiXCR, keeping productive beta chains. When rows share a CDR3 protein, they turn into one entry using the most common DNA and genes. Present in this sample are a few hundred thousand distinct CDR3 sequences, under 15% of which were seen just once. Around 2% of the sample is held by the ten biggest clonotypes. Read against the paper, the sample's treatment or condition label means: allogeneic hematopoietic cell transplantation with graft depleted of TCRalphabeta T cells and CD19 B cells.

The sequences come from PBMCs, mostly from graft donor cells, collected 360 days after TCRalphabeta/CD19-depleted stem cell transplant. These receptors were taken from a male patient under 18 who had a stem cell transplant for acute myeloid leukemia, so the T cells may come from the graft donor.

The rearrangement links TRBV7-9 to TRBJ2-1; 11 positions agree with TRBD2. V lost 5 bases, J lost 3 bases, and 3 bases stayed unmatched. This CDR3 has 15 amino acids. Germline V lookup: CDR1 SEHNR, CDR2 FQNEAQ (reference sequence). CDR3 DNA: TGTGCCAGCAGCCTTAGCGGGAGGGTCTACAATGAGCAGTTCTTC. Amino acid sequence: CASSLSGRVYNEQFF.

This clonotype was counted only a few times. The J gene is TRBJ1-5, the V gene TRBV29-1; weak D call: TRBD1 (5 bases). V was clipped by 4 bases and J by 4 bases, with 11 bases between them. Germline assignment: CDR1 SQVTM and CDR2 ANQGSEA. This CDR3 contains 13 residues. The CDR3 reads CSVAGGLNQPQHF. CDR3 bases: TGCAGCGTTGCCGGGGGTCTTAATCAGCCCCAGCATTTT.

This CDR3 reads CASSVGLNEQYF. The CDR3 nucleotides are TGCGCCAGCAGCGTGGGACTGAACGAGCAGTACTTC. The genes are TRBV5-1 and TRBJ2-7; tentative D call: TRBD2 (6 bases). Trimming took 4 bases from V and 5 from J, leaving 10 bases between them. Germline CDR1 SGHRS, CDR2 YFSETQ. CDR3 size: 12 residues.

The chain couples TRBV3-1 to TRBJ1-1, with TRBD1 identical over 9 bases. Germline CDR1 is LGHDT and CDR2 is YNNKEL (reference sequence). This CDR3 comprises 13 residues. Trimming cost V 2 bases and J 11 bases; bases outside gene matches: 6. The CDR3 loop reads CASSQSIQGAAFF. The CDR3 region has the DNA TGTGCCAGCAGCCAAAGTATACAGGGGGCCGCTTTCTTT.

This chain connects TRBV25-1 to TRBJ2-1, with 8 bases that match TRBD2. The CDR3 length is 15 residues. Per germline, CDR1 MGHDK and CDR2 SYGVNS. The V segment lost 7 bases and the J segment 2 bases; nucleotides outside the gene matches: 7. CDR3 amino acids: CASIGGGLAYNEQFF. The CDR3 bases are TGTGCCAGCATTGGGGGGGGACTAGCCTACAATGAGCAGTTCTTC.

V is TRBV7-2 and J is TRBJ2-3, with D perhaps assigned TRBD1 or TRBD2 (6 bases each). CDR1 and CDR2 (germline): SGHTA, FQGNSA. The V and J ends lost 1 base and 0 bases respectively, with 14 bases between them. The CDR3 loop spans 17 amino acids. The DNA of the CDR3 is TGTGCCAGCAGCTTAGTTAGGGCGGGACAAAGCACAGATACGCAGTATTTT. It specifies CASSLVRAGQSTDTQYF. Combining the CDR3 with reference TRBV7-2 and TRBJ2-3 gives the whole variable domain GAGVSQSPSNKVTEKGKDVELRCDPISGHTALYWYRQSLGQGLEFLIYFQGNSAPDKSGLPSDRFSAERTGGSVSTLTIQRTQQEDSAVYLCASSLVRAGQSTDTQYFGPGTRLTVL.

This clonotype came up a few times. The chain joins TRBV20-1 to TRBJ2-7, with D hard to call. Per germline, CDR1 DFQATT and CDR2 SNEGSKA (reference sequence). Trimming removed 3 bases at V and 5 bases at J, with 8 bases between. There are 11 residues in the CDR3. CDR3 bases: TGCAGTGCTAGGGCCTTGGACGAGCAGTACTTC. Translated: CSARALDEQYF.

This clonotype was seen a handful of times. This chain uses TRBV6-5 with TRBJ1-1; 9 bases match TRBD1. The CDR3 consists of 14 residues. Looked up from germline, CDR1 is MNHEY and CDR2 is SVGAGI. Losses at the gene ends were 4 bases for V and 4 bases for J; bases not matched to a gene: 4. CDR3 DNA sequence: TGTGCCAGCAGTTCAGACAGGGGGGGCACTGAAGCTTTCTTT. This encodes CASSSDRGGTEAFF.

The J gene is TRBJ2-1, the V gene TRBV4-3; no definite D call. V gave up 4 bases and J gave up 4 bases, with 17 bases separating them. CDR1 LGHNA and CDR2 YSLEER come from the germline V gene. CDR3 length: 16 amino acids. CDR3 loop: CASSPTGPQGYNEQFF. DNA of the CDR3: TGCGCCAGCAGCCCCACCGGGCCGCAAGGTTACAATGAGCAGTTCTTC.

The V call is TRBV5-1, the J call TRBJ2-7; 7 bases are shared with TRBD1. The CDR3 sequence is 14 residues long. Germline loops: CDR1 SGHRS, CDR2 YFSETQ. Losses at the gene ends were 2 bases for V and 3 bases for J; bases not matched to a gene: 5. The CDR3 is CASSFRDSIYEQYF. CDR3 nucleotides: TGCGCCAGCAGCTTCCGGGACAGTATCTACGAGCAGTACTTC.

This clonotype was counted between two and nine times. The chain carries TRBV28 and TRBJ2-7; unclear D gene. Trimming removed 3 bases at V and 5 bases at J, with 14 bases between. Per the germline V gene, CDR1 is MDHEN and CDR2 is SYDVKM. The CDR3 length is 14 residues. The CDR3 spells CASSFLLKAHEQYF. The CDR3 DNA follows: TGTGCCAGCAGTTTCCTGCTAAAGGCCCACGAGCAGTACTTC.

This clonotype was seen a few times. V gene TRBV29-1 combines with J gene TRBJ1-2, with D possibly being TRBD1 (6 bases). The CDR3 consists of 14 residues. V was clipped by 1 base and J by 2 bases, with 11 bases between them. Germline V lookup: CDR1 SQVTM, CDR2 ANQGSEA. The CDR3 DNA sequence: TGCAGCGTTGAAGGGAGGGACACCAACTATGGCTACACCTTC. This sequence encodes CSVEGRDTNYGYTF.

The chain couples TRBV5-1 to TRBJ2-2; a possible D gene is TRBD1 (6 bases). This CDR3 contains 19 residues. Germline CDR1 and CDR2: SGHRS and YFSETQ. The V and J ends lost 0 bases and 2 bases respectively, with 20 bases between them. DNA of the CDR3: TGCGCCAGCAGCTTGGGGCTCACAGGGCCCCCTCTTAACACCGGGGAGCTGTTTTTT. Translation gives CASSLGLTGPPLNTGELFF.

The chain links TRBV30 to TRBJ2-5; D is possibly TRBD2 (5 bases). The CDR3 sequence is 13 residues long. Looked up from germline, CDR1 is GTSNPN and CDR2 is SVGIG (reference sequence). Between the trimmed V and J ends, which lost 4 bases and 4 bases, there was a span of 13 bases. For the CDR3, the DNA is TGTGCCTGGAAAGGGAGCGGAAGAGAGACCCAGTACTTC. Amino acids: CAWKGSGRETQYF.

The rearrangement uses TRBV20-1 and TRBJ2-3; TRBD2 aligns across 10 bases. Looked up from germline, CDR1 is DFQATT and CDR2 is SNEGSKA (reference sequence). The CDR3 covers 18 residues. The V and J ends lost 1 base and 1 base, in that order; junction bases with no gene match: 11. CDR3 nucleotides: TGCAGTGCTAGAGCGGAGCTAGCGGGAGTCAGTGGCACAGATACGCAGTATTTT. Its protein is CSARAELAGVSGTDTQYF.

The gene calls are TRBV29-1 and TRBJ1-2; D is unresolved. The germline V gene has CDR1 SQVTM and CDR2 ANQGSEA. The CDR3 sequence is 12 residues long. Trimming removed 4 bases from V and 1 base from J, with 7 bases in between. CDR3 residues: CSVASSNYGYTF. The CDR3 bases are TGCAGCGTTGCTTCCAGTAACTATGGCTACACCTTC.

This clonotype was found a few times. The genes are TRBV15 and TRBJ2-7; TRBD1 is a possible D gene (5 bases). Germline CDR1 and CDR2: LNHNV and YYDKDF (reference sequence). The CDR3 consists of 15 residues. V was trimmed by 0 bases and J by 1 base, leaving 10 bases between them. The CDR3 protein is CATSRDGRESYEQYF. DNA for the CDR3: TGTGCCACCAGCAGAGATGGCAGGGAATCCTACGAGCAGTACTTC.

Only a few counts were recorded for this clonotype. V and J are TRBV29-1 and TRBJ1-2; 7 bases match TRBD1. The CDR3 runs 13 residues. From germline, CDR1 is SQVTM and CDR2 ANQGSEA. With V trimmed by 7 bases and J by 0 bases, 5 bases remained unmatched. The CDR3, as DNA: TGCAGCGGTCAACAGGGGACTAACTATGGCTACACCTTC. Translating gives CSGQQGTNYGYTF.

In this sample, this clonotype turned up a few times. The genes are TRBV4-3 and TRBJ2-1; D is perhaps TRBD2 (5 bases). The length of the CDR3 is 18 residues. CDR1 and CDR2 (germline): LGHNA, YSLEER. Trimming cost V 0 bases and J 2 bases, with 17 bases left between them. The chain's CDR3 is CASSQDPRVGRAYNEQFF. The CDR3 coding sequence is TGCGCCAGCAGCCAAGATCCTCGGGTCGGGCGGGCCTACAATGAGCAGTTCTTC.

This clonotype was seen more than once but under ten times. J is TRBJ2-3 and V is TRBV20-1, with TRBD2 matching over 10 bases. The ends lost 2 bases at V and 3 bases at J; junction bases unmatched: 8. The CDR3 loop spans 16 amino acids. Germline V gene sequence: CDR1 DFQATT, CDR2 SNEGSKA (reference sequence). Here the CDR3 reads CSARSPPTSGTDTQYF. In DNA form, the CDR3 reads TGCAGTGCTAGATCCCCGCCGACTAGCGGGACAGATACGCAGTATTTT.

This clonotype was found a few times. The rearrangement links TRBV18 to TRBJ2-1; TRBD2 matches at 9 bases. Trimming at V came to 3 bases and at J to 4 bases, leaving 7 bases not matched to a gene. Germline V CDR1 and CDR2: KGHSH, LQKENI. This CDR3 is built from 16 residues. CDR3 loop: CASSPLTSGSYNEQFF. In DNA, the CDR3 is TGTGCCAGCTCACCTTTAACTAGCGGGTCGTACAATGAGCAGTTCTTC.

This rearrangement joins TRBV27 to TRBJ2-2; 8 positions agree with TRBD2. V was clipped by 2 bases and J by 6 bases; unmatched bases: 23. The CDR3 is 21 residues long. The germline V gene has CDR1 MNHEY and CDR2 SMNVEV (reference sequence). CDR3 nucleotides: TGTGCCAGCAGTTTAGGTGTATGGGGGGATAATAGCGGAGCGGGGGCCGGGGAGCTGTTTTTT. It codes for CASSLGVWGDNSGAGAGELFF.

The CDR3 protein is CASSLRLREGLGNEQFF. The CDR3 nucleotides are TGCGCCAGCAGCTTGAGGCTGCGGGAGGGCCTGGGGAATGAGCAGTTCTTC. The chain has TRBV5-1 and TRBJ2-1; TRBD2 agrees at 9 bases. Germline V gene data show CDR1 as SGHRS and CDR2 as YFSETQ. This CDR3 is 17 amino acids long. V was clipped by 1 base and J by 7 bases; unmatched bases: 12.

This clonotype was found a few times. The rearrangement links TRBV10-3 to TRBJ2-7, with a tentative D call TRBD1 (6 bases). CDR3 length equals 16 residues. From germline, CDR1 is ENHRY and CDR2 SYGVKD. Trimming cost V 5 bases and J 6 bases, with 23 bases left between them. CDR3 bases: TGTGCCATCAGTAATTCGGATTTAACAGGGTCCGTCGAGCAGTACTTC. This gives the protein CAISNSDLTGSVEQYF.

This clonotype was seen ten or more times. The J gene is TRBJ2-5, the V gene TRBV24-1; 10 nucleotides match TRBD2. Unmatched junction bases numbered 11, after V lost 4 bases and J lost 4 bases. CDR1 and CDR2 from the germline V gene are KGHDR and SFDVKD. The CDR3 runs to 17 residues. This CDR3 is CATSESPTSGYGETQYF. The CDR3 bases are TGTGCCACCAGTGAGTCCCCGACTAGCGGGTATGGAGAGACCCAGTACTTC.

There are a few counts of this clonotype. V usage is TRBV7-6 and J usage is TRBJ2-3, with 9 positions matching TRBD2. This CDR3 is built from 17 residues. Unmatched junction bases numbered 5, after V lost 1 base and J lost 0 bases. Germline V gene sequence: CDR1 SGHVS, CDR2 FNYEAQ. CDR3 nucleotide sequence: TGTGCCAGCAGCTTAGGGTCTAGCGGGGTGAGCACAGATACGCAGTATTTT. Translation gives CASSLGSSGVSTDTQYF.